Below, one TCR beta chain is given with its context. This specimen belongs to a study of blood T cell repertoires in COVID-19. As for the study in general: T cells, B-cell-depleted T cells, or PBMCs provided the cDNA or gDNA that served as material.

Per germline, CDR1 KGHDR and CDR2 SFDVKD. CDR3 length: 12 residues. The germline V and J ends were trimmed by 9 bases and 5 bases, with 11 bases remaining between them. A Seattle source enrolled patients during active infection and followed them longitudinally. In the study's own analysis: The authors estimated nucleated cell counts from reference gene primer amplification. This table comes from immunoSEQ multiplex PCR, and its TCRdb copy is limited to in-frame clones, with some not included. The V and J calls and clone size are taken from that table; D and trimming were inferred from the DNA. The sample contains more than 300,000 clones, roughly 90% of which appear only once.

The rearrangement uses TRBV24-1 and TRBJ2-3, with D hard to call. This receptor was taken from a woman between 70 and 85 years old with COVID-19, enrolled during active disease. Specimen: peripheral blood. The CDR3 DNA sequence: TGTGCCACCTTAGGCCCGGGAGATACGCAGTATTTT. The encoded protein is CATLGPGDTQYF.